This T cell receptor beta chain was retrieved from a study of cytomegalovirus exposure and HLA in healthy donors. Study-wide results and limits: Reported results showed that the classifier diagnosed cytomegalovirus status with high specificity and sensitivity. TRBV6-2, TRBV6-3 and other indistinguishable V segments were excluded. Altogether, 150 or so TCR beta chains were recorded as cytomegalovirus-associated.

About this clone: Its antigen is not known.

In the PCR, 60 Vbeta and 13 Jbeta primers were used. The data were produced by immunoSEQ multiplex PCR, yet TCRdb's version contains in-frame clones alone and is incomplete. There are 200,000 to 250,000 clones in the sample; less than 80% occur only once, and about 0.23% lies in the top ten. Trimming pared 5 bases from V and 0 bases from J, leaving 8 bases between. The CDR3 sequence is 13 residues long. CDR1 is GTSNPN, CDR2 SVGIG, per germline (reference sequence). Sequenced input: PBMCs. The source is a girl aged 2-10 years in good health and CMV-seronegative. The chain joins TRBV30 to TRBJ2-1, with D possibly matching TRBD2 (6 bases). CDR3 protein: CAWGRSSYNEQFF. The CDR3 coding sequence is TGTGCCTGGGGGAGGAGCTCCTACAATGAGCAGTTCTTC. Complete variable domain (other parts from reference TRBV30 and TRBJ2-1): SQTIHQWPATLVQPVGSPLSLECTVEGTSNPNLYWYRQAAGRGLQLLFYSVGIGQISSEVPQNLSASRPQDRQFILSSKKLLLSDSGFYLCAWGRSSYNEQFFGPGTRLTVL.